Given below is one T cell receptor beta chain in context. The antigen remains undetermined. J lost 3 bases, V lost 0 bases, and 0 bases had no gene match. Per germline, CDR1 MNHEY and CDR2 SVGAGI. The CDR3 has 14 residues. Depths of 1 in 200,000 to 1 in 1 million T cells were the sequencing target. Clones were read by immunoSEQ multiplex PCR, and TCRdb kept only the in-frame ones, dropping some. The sample consists of about 140,000 clones, 60% to 80% of them appearing once. The record originates from a study of cytotoxic CD8 clonotypes in ibrutinib-treated CLL. Study in general: Responses: approximately 25 partial, 2 complete; after median around 64 months, around 14 stayed remitted, approximately twelve progressed.

General study points: Clonality climbed at ibrutinib response, then dropped toward baseline at progression.

V is TRBV6-5 and J is TRBJ2-7; 9 bases line up with TRBD1. The sequences come from PBMCs, collected after 12 months of ibrutinib treatment. This receptor was identified in a human donor with chronic lymphocytic leukemia. The CDR3 reads CASSYSDRGYEQYF. The CDR3, as DNA: TGTGCCAGCAGTTACTCGGACAGGGGCTACGAGCAGTACTTC.